The T cell receptor (beta chain) under discussion was sequenced for a study of cytotoxic CD8 clonotypes in ibrutinib-treated CLL. Study at large: Partial responses totalled approximately 24 and complete responses 2; after median approximately 64 months, about 15 remained remitted and roughly twelve progressed.

The protocol was immunoSEQ multiplex PCR, while the TCRdb copy is restricted to in-frame clones and leaves out a portion. The sample contains about 300,000 clones, less than 85% of which appear only once. On this clone: Its antigen is not known.

This CDR3 comprises 15 residues. Germline CDR1 LNHDA, CDR2 SQIVND (reference sequence). Between the trimmed V and J ends, which lost 4 bases and 6 bases, there was a span of 13 bases. General study findings and limits: Clonality at baseline surpassed age-matched healthy donors and tracked circulating CD8+ T-cell counts. The study found clonality rose at ibrutinib response, then fell toward baseline at progression.

This sequence originates from a human donor with chronic lymphocytic leukemia. The material was PBMCs, obtained at disease progression, from a patient treated with ibrutinib. This chain joins TRBV19 and TRBJ1-6; D call uncertain. The CDR3 loop is CASSTQNGPNSPLHF. CDR3 sequence (DNA): TGTGCCAGTAGTACCCAAAACGGACCTAATTCACCCCTCCACTTT.